This passage covers 24 T cell receptor beta chains from one sample sequenced in a study of identical twins. Each CDR3 protein gets one entry after TCRdb re-called the 5' RACE reads with MiXCR. The profile shows approximately 630,000 distinct CDR3 sequences, roughly 7.1% of them singletons. This sample was shared with a second study, whose subject was yellow fever vaccine responses in identical twins.

The sample consisted of PBMCs. These receptors were collected from a woman in her late teens or twenties in good health.

This chain uses TRBV5-1 with TRBJ2-3, with 8 positions matching TRBD1. V lost 4 bases, J lost 1 base, and 5 bases stayed unmatched. CDR1 is SGHRS, CDR2 YFSETQ, per germline. This CDR3 spans 15 amino acids. In DNA form, the CDR3 reads TGCGCCAGCAGCGGGCCGGACAGGGGCACAGATACGCAGTATTTT. This encodes CASSGPDRGTDTQYF.

The table lists this clonotype with a few counts. The chain links TRBV28 to TRBJ1-4; the D gene is possibly TRBD1 (5 bases). The CDR3 spans 15 residues. CDR1 and CDR2 (germline): MDHEN, SYDVKM. Trimming took 2 bases from V and 6 from J, leaving 13 bases between them. The CDR3 region is CASSLRGIGDEKLFF. In DNA, the CDR3 is TGTGCCAGCAGTTTAAGGGGAATCGGAGATGAAAAACTGTTTTTT.

In its sample, this clonotype was seen a few times. CDR3 sequence (DNA): TGTGCCACCCAGGGTACTTTCAATCAGCCCCAGCATTTT. Its protein is CATQGTFNQPQHF. The V call is TRBV6-1, the J call TRBJ1-5; perhaps TRBD1 as D (5 bases). Between the trimmed V and J ends, which lost 10 bases and 3 bases, there was a span of 13 bases. The germline V gene encodes CDR1 MNHNS and CDR2 SASEGT. CDR3 length: 13 amino acids.

In its sample, this clonotype was seen many times. The CDR3 nucleotides are TGTGCCACCAGTGATTTTTCCCTGGGACAGCCCAGCACCTACAATGAGCAGTTCTTC. This translates into CATSDFSLGQPSTYNEQFF. The chain has TRBV24-1 and TRBJ2-1, with TRBD1 matching 7 bases. This CDR3 contains 19 residues. The ends lost 1 base at V and 2 bases at J; junction bases unmatched: 13. Germline V lookup: CDR1 KGHDR, CDR2 SFDVKD.

The chain links TRBV7-8 to TRBJ1-3; D ambiguous. CDR3 length: 19 residues. The germline V and J ends were trimmed by 1 base and 0 bases, with 19 bases remaining between them. In germline, CDR1 is SGHVS, CDR2 FQNEAQ. In DNA, the CDR3 is TGTGCCAGCAGCTTAGGCGGCTACGTAGGGAAACTCTCTGGAAACACCATATATTTT. It codes for CASSLGGYVGKLSGNTIYF.

As concerns this clonotype: A much larger clone differs by one base, so this may be a read error. The gene calls are TRBV28 and TRBJ1-4, with no clear D. Germline V CDR1 and CDR2: MDHEN, SYDVKM. V gave up 3 bases and J gave up 7 bases, with 3 bases separating them. This CDR3 has 11 amino acids. The CDR3 DNA follows: TGTGCCAGCAGTTTTCTTGAAAAACTGTTTTTT. This encodes CASSFLEKLFF.

This clonotype was detected many times. This sequence joins TRBV24-1 and TRBJ2-7; D is ambiguous. Germline CDR1 and CDR2: KGHDR and SFDVKD. The germline V and J ends were trimmed by 0 bases and 4 bases, with 0 bases remaining between them. The CDR3 is 11 residues long. CDR3 sequence: CATSDLYEQYF. CDR3 nucleotides: TGTGCCACCAGTGATTTGTACGAGCAGTACTTC.

This clonotype has only a few counts. The chain employs TRBV28 and TRBJ2-7, with 7 bases lining up with TRBD1. Looked up from germline, CDR1 is MDHEN and CDR2 is SYDVKM. V lost 4 bases and J lost 3; bases outside the gene matches: 6. The CDR3 runs 14 residues. In nucleotides, the CDR3 is TGTGCCAGCAGTTCGGGACAGAAACTCTACGAGCAGTACTTC. Amino acid sequence: CASSSGQKLYEQYF.

This clonotype has at least ten counts. The rearrangement links TRBV7-9 to TRBJ2-7, with D maybe TRBD1 (5 bases). Germline V gives CDR1 SEHNR, CDR2 FQNEAQ (reference sequence). This CDR3 spans 12 amino acids. V shed 5 bases and J shed 3 bases, with 8 bases lying between them. This CDR3 reads CASSPQDYEQYF. In nucleotides, the CDR3 is TGTGCCAGCAGCCCACAGGACTACGAGCAGTACTTC.

Only a few counts were recorded for this clonotype. The chain is built from TRBV7-8 and TRBJ2-3; no clear D. V was pared by 1 base and J by 2 bases, with 16 bases between. This CDR3 is 17 amino acids long. Germline V lookup: CDR1 SGHVS, CDR2 FQNEAQ. Written as DNA, the CDR3 is TGTGCCAGCAGCTTAGGAGGTAGAAACCCAAACACAGATACGCAGTATTTT. Amino acid sequence: CASSLGGRNPNTDTQYF.

This clonotype was seen a few times. This sequence joins TRBV3-1 and TRBJ1-2; no definite D call. Germline-derived CDR1 and CDR2 are LGHDT and YNNKEL (reference sequence). This CDR3 region has 15 residues. The V and J ends lost 0 bases and 3 bases respectively, with 11 bases between them. The CDR3 is CASSQDQGGYYGYTF. The CDR3 nucleotides read TGTGCCAGCAGCCAAGATCAAGGAGGCTACTATGGCTACACCTTC.

This clonotype was counted ten times or more. V is TRBV5-1 and J is TRBJ2-7; 11 bases are a match to TRBD2. J lost 4 bases, V lost 1 base, and 7 bases had no gene match. Per germline, CDR1 SGHRS and CDR2 YFSETQ. The CDR3 extends over 16 amino acids. In DNA form, the CDR3 reads TGCGCCAGCAGCTTGACTAGCGGGAGTGTGAAGTACGAGCAGTACTTC. Amino acid sequence: CASSLTSGSVKYEQYF.

The chain carries TRBV7-6 and TRBJ2-1; maybe TRBD2 (5 bases). V shed 0 bases and J shed 5 bases, with 14 bases lying between them. The germline gives CDR1 SGHVS, CDR2 FNYEAQ. This CDR3 is 16 amino acids long. The CDR3 loop is CASSLASSSYNNEQFF. The CDR3 region has the DNA TGTGCCAGCAGCTTAGCGAGTTCTAGCTATAACAATGAGCAGTTCTTC.

This clonotype was seen at least ten times. The chain carries TRBV28 and TRBJ2-7; D remains unclear. The V gene lost 4 bases and the J gene lost 3 bases, with 7 bases spanning the gap. Germline V gene lookup returns CDR1 MDHEN and CDR2 SYDVKM. The CDR3 runs 12 residues. CDR3 bases: TGTGCCAGCAGTTCGTACAGCTACGAGCAGTACTTC. Protein: CASSSYSYEQYF.

This chain connects TRBV27 to TRBJ2-3; 9 nucleotides align to TRBD2. The CDR3 length is 16 residues. The ends lost 2 bases at V and 9 bases at J; junction bases unmatched: 12. The V gene's germline CDR1 is MNHEY and CDR2 SMNVEV (reference sequence). CDR3 amino acids: CASSLGAGGLSGTQYF. In nucleotides, the CDR3 is TGTGCCAGCAGTTTAGGAGCGGGGGGCCTTTCAGGGACGCAGTATTTT.

The rearrangement joins TRBV24-1 to TRBJ1-2, with D tentatively TRBD1 (5 bases). Per the germline V gene, CDR1 is KGHDR and CDR2 is SFDVKD. The germline V and J ends were trimmed by 2 bases and 4 bases, with 10 bases remaining between them. The CDR3 is 14 amino acids. The CDR3 region has the DNA TGTGCCACCAGTGATTACCGGACAACCTATGGCTACACCTTC. This codes for CATSDYRTTYGYTF.

This clonotype was observed at least ten times. CDR3 nucleotides: TGCAGTGCTAGAGGGTCGACTAGCGGGGGTTCCTACGAGCAGTACTTC. Encoded protein: CSARGSTSGGSYEQYF. The chain couples TRBV20-1 to TRBJ2-7; TRBD2 matches at 12 bases. The CDR3 is 16 residues long. Germline CDR1 and CDR2: DFQATT and SNEGSKA (reference sequence). Unmatched junction bases numbered 5, after V lost 1 base and J lost 1 base.

In this sample, this clonotype turned up a few times. The chain carries TRBV6-5 and TRBJ2-3; no clear D gene. The germline V gene has CDR1 MNHEY and CDR2 SVGAGI. Trimming cost V 4 bases and J 1 base, with 12 bases left between them. The CDR3 totals 15 residues. DNA of the CDR3: TGTGCCAGCAGTTTAGCCTTAGCCCGCACAGATACGCAGTATTTT. Its translation is CASSLALARTDTQYF.

V usage is TRBV29-1 and J usage is TRBJ1-1, with 9 bases lining up with TRBD1. This CDR3 contains 15 residues. After removal of 7 bases from V and 0 bases from J, the junction contained 9 bases not matched to a gene. Germline V gene lookup returns CDR1 SQVTM and CDR2 ANQGSEA. The CDR3 coding sequence is TGCAGCGGGGGACAGGGATTAAACATGAACACTGAAGCTTTCTTT. Translated: CSGGQGLNMNTEAFF.

V gene TRBV28 combines with J gene TRBJ2-5; D may be TRBD1 (6 bases). V shed 4 bases and J shed 4 bases, with 19 bases lying between them. The CDR3 has 16 residues. Germline-derived CDR1 and CDR2 are MDHEN and SYDVKM. For the CDR3, the DNA is TGTGCCAGCAGTTCCCATCCTGGGGGCGCCGGAGAGACCCAGTACTTC. Its protein is CASSSHPGGAGETQYF.

The chain couples TRBV5-1 to TRBJ2-1; TRBD2 matches at 9 bases. CDR1 is SGHRS and CDR2 is YFSETQ in the germline V gene. J lost 9 bases, V lost 5 bases, and 15 bases had no gene match. The length of the CDR3 is 16 residues. CDR3 region: CASSFASGIVIGEQFF. The DNA of the CDR3 is TGCGCCAGCAGTTTCGCTAGCGGGATTGTTATCGGTGAGCAGTTCTTC.

This clonotype has just a few counts. This chain uses TRBV29-1 with TRBJ2-2; 11 nucleotides line up with TRBD2. CDR3 length equals 16 residues. Germline V CDR1 and CDR2: SQVTM, ANQGSEA. After removal of 1 base from V and 8 bases from J, the junction contained 9 bases not matched to a gene. The CDR3 nucleotides read TGCAGCGTTGAAGGGTATAGCGGGGGGGCGTCGGGGGAGCTGTTTTTT. Translation: CSVEGYSGGASGELFF.

This clonotype was detected only once. A much larger clone differs by one base, so this may be a read error. The V and J genes are TRBV27 and TRBJ2-2; D is possibly TRBD2 (5 bases). CDR1 MNHEY and CDR2 SMNVEV come from the germline V gene (reference sequence). The CDR3 sequence is 13 residues long. The CDR3 sequence: CASSLRQAGEQFF. The CDR3 region has the DNA TGTGCCAGCAGTTTACGGCAGGCCGGGGAGCAGTTTTTT.

The chain uses TRBV10-3 and TRBJ2-1; 11 nucleotides match TRBD2. Looked up from germline, CDR1 is ENHRY and CDR2 is SYGVKD. V lost 6 bases and J lost 5; bases outside the gene matches: 6. The CDR3 totals 15 residues. CDR3 nucleotides: TGTGCCATCAGAACCAGACTAGCGGGAAACAATGAGCAGTTCTTC. This codes for CAIRTRLAGNNEQFF.